The clone carrying this TCR beta chain appeared once. Its antigen is still unknown. The source of the sample is a study of brain T cells in children with intractable seizures. Study-wide results and caveats: HCMV serostatus was not known, and viral specificity came from CDR3 similarity only.

The repertoire was sequenced with immunoSEQ multiplex PCR; TCRdb's copy has only in-frame clones and lacks some. This sample has about 340,000 clones; 93% occur once, and the top ten carry around 6%. Time point indicated: blood from clinic visit 5 months post-surgery; TSC patient then seizure free. Surgery cases with the highest brain T cell transcript signatures were chosen for sequencing. Patients received at least one anti-epileptic drug before surgery. Losses at the gene ends were 4 bases for V and 3 bases for J; bases not matched to a gene: 4. Germline assignment: CDR1 SGDLS and CDR2 YYNGEE. This CDR3 has 13 residues.

The receptor comes from a boy under three years old with tuberous sclerosis and intractable seizures. The starting material was peripheral blood, obtained about 5 months after surgery. The chain couples TRBV9 to TRBJ2-7, with 7 bases matching TRBD2. The CDR3 is CASSSGLFYEQYF. In DNA form, the CDR3 reads TGTGCCAGCAGCTCGGGACTATTCTACGAGCAGTACTTC.